A single sample is the source of the 12 T cell receptor beta chains below, sequenced in a study of T cells in Graves' hyperthyroidism and ophthalmopathy. TCR beta CDR3 regions were amplified from RNA transcripts. During a first-round RT-PCR of the TCR CDR3, the HTBI primer set was used. TCRdb re-called the multiplex PCR reads with MiXCR, one entry per CDR3 protein. The sample has some 600,000 distinct CDR3 sequences; around 14% are singletons. The specimen was blood. These receptors were collected from a woman in her twenties or thirties with Graves' hyperthyroidism that later progressed to Graves' ophthalmopathy.

This clonotype was observed at least ten times. The chain links TRBV2 to TRBJ2-7; 9 bases line up with TRBD1. The CDR3 extends over 12 amino acids. The germline gives CDR1 SNHLY, CDR2 FYNNEI. V dropped 3 bases and J dropped 11; count of bases not matched to a gene: 5. The CDR3 nucleotides are TGTGCCAGCAGTGATACAGGGGGCAAGGAGTACTTC. Protein product: CASSDTGGKEYF.

There are many counts of this clonotype. This chain links TRBV9 with TRBJ1-6; 10 bases map to TRBD1. This CDR3 contains 17 residues. V shed 3 bases and J 6 bases; nucleotides not matched to a gene: 9. Germline CDR1 reads SGDLS; CDR2 reads YYNGEE. In DNA form, the CDR3 reads TGTGCCAGCAGCGGGAAAGGACAGGGGGTTCGTAATTCACCCCTCCACTTT. This codes for CASSGKGQGVRNSPLHF.

This clonotype was seen at least ten times. The chain couples TRBV12-3 or TRBV12-4 to TRBJ1-1; D is unclear. V gave up 6 bases and J gave up 0 bases, with 14 bases separating them. The CDR3 contains 15 residues. The CDR3 DNA is TGTGCCAGCAGAACCGGGTCGCCAATGAACACTGAAGCTTTCTTT. It codes for CASRTGSPMNTEAFF.

This clonotype has more than one count but fewer than ten. The chain has TRBV9 and TRBJ2-2, with 9 bases matching TRBD1. Per germline, CDR1 SGDLS and CDR2 YYNGEE. V trimming: 3 bases; J trimming: 6 bases; junction bases outside the gene matches: 3. There are 14 residues in the CDR3. This chain's CDR3 is CASSAQGAAGELFF. The DNA of the CDR3 is TGTGCCAGCAGCGCACAGGGGGCAGCCGGGGAGCTGTTTTTT.

The genes are TRBV27 and TRBJ1-1; a possible D gene is TRBD1 (5 bases). V lost 8 bases to trimming and J lost 3 bases, with 13 bases between them. Looked up from germline, CDR1 is MNHEY and CDR2 is SMNVEV (reference sequence). The CDR3 consists of 13 residues. This CDR3 is CASYQGGDTEAFF. CDR3 nucleotides: TGTGCCAGCTACCAGGGAGGGGACACTGAAGCTTTCTTT.

This clonotype was observed many times. CDR3 residues: CATSDPTDRGYEQYF. The DNA for the CDR3 is TGTGCCACCAGTGATCCGACGGACAGGGGGTACGAGCAGTACTTC. V is TRBV24-1 and J is TRBJ2-7; the match to TRBD1 covers 10 bases. The germline gives CDR1 KGHDR, CDR2 SFDVKD. Trimming took 3 bases from V and 4 from J; bases not matched to a gene: 5. The CDR3 has 15 amino acids.

V usage is TRBV7-3 and J usage is TRBJ1-2; D gene unclear. V gave up 4 bases and J gave up 8 bases, with 14 bases separating them. The CDR3 has 13 amino acids. Germline assignment: CDR1 SGHTA and CDR2 FQGTGA. The CDR3 DNA follows: TGTGCCAGCAGCTCAGAAGGGATCGACGGCTACACCTTC. This gives the protein CASSSEGIDGYTF.

This chain uses TRBV6-2 or TRBV6-3 with TRBJ2-7, with 12 bases lining up with TRBD2. Trimming at V came to 6 bases and at J to 9 bases, leaving 24 bases not matched to a gene. This CDR3 is 19 amino acids long. In germline, CDR1 is MNHEY, CDR2 SVGEGT. DNA for the CDR3: TGTGCCAGCAGCAACTTATTATTATCCGGACTAGCGGGGACTACGATGCAGTACTTC. Amino acids: CASSNLLLSGLAGTTMQYF.

The sample holds a few counts of this clonotype. A much larger clone differs by one base, so this may be a read error. This rearrangement joins TRBV10-2 to TRBJ2-1; D not resolved. This CDR3 has 11 amino acids. Germline V lookup: CDR1 WSHSY, CDR2 SAAADI. The CDR3 spells CASSDLNGQFF. CDR3 bases: TGCGCCAGCAGTGACCTGAATGGGCAGTTCTTC.

This clonotype was detected many times. The chain carries TRBV27 and TRBJ1-2; possibly TRBD1 for D (5 bases). Trimming shortened V by 4 bases and J by 0 bases, and 9 bases separated the two germline ends. Germline assignment: CDR1 MNHEY and CDR2 SMNVEV (reference sequence). The CDR3 has 14 residues. CDR3: CASSSRAANYGYTF. The CDR3 bases are TGTGCCAGCAGTTCCAGGGCCGCTAACTATGGCTACACCTTC.

Regarding this clonotype: A read error may explain this, as a much larger clone is one base away. The conserved phenylalanine or tryptophan normally closing the CDR3 is absent here, so this likely arose from a read error. This chain joins TRBV28 and TRBJ2-1; D gene unclear. Germline-derived CDR1 and CDR2 are MDHEN and SYDVKM. V lost 6 bases to trimming and J lost 9 bases, with 6 bases between them. This CDR3 region has 10 residues. CDR3 residues: CASRSSEQFS. The DNA for the CDR3 is TGTGCCAGCAGGTCAAGTGAGCAGTTCTCC.

This clonotype was picked up a small number of times. The chain couples TRBV4-1 to TRBJ2-1; D ambiguous. The V gene lost 8 bases and the J gene lost 3 bases, with 11 bases spanning the gap. Germline V gene lookup returns CDR1 MGHRA and CDR2 YSYEKL. The CDR3 runs to 13 residues. The CDR3: CASSTPIYNEQFF. CDR3 bases: TGCGCCAGCTCTACCCCCATCTACAATGAGCAGTTCTTC.